This TCR beta chain originates from a study of T cells after yellow fever vaccination. Study outcomes and limitations: The bulk population could contribute abundant contaminating clonotypes to FACS-sorted repertoires. Primary-vaccination clones mostly resurfaced post-booster (about 95% CD4, roughly 90% CD8). CD4 and CD8 compartments shared a small share of clonotypes, likely from convergent recombination.

In this sample, this clonotype turned up many times. TCRdb re-analysed the 5' RACE reads in MiXCR, keeping a single row per CDR3 protein. The sample holds approximately 27,000 distinct CDR3 sequences; approximately 5% are singletons and the top ten take 12%. With 2 bases removed from V and 2 bases from J, the gap between germline ends came to 10 bases. The CDR3 is 15 amino acids. The chain employs TRBV12-3 or TRBV12-4 and TRBJ1-3; D call uncertain. The receptor was isolated from a young man who received the YFV17D yellow fever vaccine. The sample here was PBMCs, either bulk or a sorted T-cell subset (CD4+, CD8+, memory, or dextramer-sorted; not recorded which), taken 15 days after the yellow fever booster vaccination. This chain's CDR3 is CASSLLRVTGNTIYF. DNA of the CDR3: TGTGCCAGCAGTTTACTCCGCGTAACTGGAAACACCATATATTTT.